This T cell receptor beta chain stems from a study of T cells in Graves' hyperthyroidism and ophthalmopathy. V lost 0 bases to trimming and J lost 4 bases, with 14 bases between them. This CDR3 region has 16 residues. Germline V gene data show CDR1 as SGHTA and CDR2 as FQGTGA. In this sample, this clonotype turned up many times. Lactation, pregnancy, other autoimmune disease or uncontrolled infection excluded patients. Diagnostic decisions used clinical symptoms, serum thyroxine and TRAb, thyroid ultrasound and orbital computed tomography. RNA transcripts gave rise to amplified TCR beta CDR3 regions. HTBI primers were used for first-round RT-PCR of the TCR CDR3. Each CDR3 protein is one row after TCRdb ran MiXCR on the multiplex PCR reads. This sample yields around 700,000 distinct CDR3 sequences, of which under 20% are seen a single time; roughly a sixth belongs to the top ten.

The sequenced sample was blood. The V gene is TRBV7-3, the J gene TRBJ2-3, with a weak D call TRBD2 (6 bases). The clonotype originates from a woman aged 50 to 65 with Graves' hyperthyroidism that later progressed to Graves' ophthalmopathy. The CDR3 here is CASSLTSLAGSDTQYF. DNA of the CDR3: TGTGCCAGCAGCTTAACTTCTTTGGCGGGATCAGATACGCAGTATTTT.